These T cell receptor beta chains were read from a single sample in a study of identical twins. TCRdb called the 5' RACE reads again in MiXCR, with one record for every CDR3 protein. In the table there are some 900,000 distinct CDR3 sequences, about 12% of which are singletons. These data also formed part of another study, on yellow fever vaccine responses in identical twins.

Sequenced: PBMCs. These receptors all stem from a woman aged 18 to 35 in good health. The CDR3 runs from the conserved cysteine through the conserved F or W. D genes are given only for firm matches. Rows may omit the clone size; those that give it use once, few, many or a size class.

>TRBJ2-3|TRBV20-1|TRBD2|NA
TGCAGTGCAGACGCCGGGACTAGCGACACAGATACGCAGTATTTT
CSADAGTSDTDTQYF
>TRBJ1-1|TRBV12-3/TRBV12-4|NA|many
TGTGCCAGCAGTTTACCCTGGGACATCCAGGGCCCTGAAGCTTTCTTT
CASSLPWDIQGPEAFF
>TRBJ2-1|TRBV28|NA|NA
TGTGCCAGCAGACCCTCAGACTACAATGAGCAGTTCTTC
CASRPSDYNEQFF
>TRBJ1-4|TRBV7-9|NA|few
TGTGCCAGCAGCTTTCAGGGAGCATGGGCTGAAAAACTGTTTTTT
CASSFQGAWAEKLFF
>TRBJ2-1|TRBV5-1|NA|few
TGCGCCAGCAGCGACACTCCCAGCCCGACATATAATGAGCAGTTCTTC
CASSDTPSPTYNEQFF
>TRBJ2-1|TRBV6-1|TRBD2|few
TGTGCCACTAGCGGGCCGGCCCCCACCTACAATGAGCAGTTCTTC
CATSGPAPTYNEQFF
>TRBJ1-1|TRBV6-5|NA|NA
TGTGCCAGCAGTTACACCTCGACAGGTACTATTGAAGCTTTCTTT
CASSYTSTGTIEAFF
>TRBJ2-5|TRBV12-3/TRBV12-4|TRBD2|few
TGTGCCAGCAGTTTTCTTGTGGCGGGAGGGCAGGAGACCCAGTACTTC
CASSFLVAGGQETQYF
>TRBJ2-3|TRBV11-1|TRBD2|NA
TGTGCCAGCAGCTTAGAAGCGGGGGGACCTCTGGGCACAGATACGCAGTATTTT
CASSLEAGGPLGTDTQYF
>TRBJ2-1|TRBV12-3/TRBV12-4|NA|many
TGTGCCAGCAGAACGCACAACAGGGTTGAGCAGTTCTTC
CASRTHNRVEQFF
>TRBJ2-3|TRBV11-3|NA|few
TGTGCCAGCAGCTTAGGAGCTAGCGCCATCGGGCAGTATTTT
CASSLGASAIGQYF
>TRBJ1-1|TRBV12-3/TRBV12-4|TRBD1|many
TGTGCCAGCAGTTTCGTGAACAGGGGGCTCGTGTTGAACACTGAAGCTTTCTTT
CASSFVNRGLVLNTEAFF
>TRBJ2-2|TRBV11-3|TRBD2|few
TGTGCCAGCAGCTTCATCGTAGCGGGAGTGAGCACCGGGGAGCTGTTTTTT
CASSFIVAGVSTGELFF
>TRBJ1-1|TRBV20-1|NA|NA
TGCAGTGCAGGGAGTAACACTGAAGCTTTCTTT
CSAGSNTEAFF
>TRBJ2-1|TRBV5-5|TRBD2|many
TGTGCCAGCAGCTATTCTAGCGGGATTAATGAGCAGTTCTTC
CASSYSSGINEQFF
>TRBJ1-6|TRBV12-3/TRBV12-4|NA|few
TGTGCCAGCAGCCCCCACAATTCACCCCTCCACTTT
CASSPHNSPLHF
>TRBJ1-3|TRBV10-3|TRBD1|NA
TGTGCCATCACTACCCCGGGACAGGCTGGAAACACCATATATTTT
CAITTPGQAGNTIYF
>TRBJ1-2|TRBV3-1|TRBD1|NA
TGTGCCAGCAGCTCCGAGACAGGGGGATCTGGCTACACCTTC
CASSSETGGSGYTF
>TRBJ2-5|TRBV15|NA|many
TGTGCCACCAGCAGAGATAAGGGCCGGGAGACCCAGTACTTC
CATSRDKGRETQYF
>TRBJ2-1|TRBV29-1|TRBD1|many
TGCAGCGTTCGATACGGAGGGACAGGGGGTAAGAATGAGCAGTTCTTC
CSVRYGGTGGKNEQFF
>TRBJ2-1|TRBV4-1|TRBD2|NA
TGCGCCAGCAGCCAAAAAGCGGGAGGGCCGAGCAATGAGCAGTTCTTC
CASSQKAGGPSNEQFF
>TRBJ2-7|TRBV28|NA|NA
TGTGCCAGCACCCGGGGCTCCTACGAGCAGTACTTC
CASTRGSYEQYF
>TRBJ1-1|TRBV7-8|TRBD1|many
TGTGCCAGCAGCCCCGGGACAGGGATTGAAGCTTTCTTT
CASSPGTGIEAFF
>TRBJ2-2|TRBV6-5|NA|few
TGTGCCAGCAGTTACCGGGGACTCCTGAGGGACACCGGGGAGCTGTTTTTT
CASSYRGLLRDTGELFF
>TRBJ1-6|TRBV10-3|NA|many
TGTGCCATCGGGGCAGGGAATTCACCCCTCCACTTT
CAIGAGNSPLHF
>TRBJ1-2|TRBV7-2|NA|NA
TGTGCCAGCAGCTACGACGCGGGGCGGGTTGGCTACACCTTC
CASSYDAGRVGYTF
>TRBJ2-3|TRBV20-1|NA|NA
TGCAGTGCCTCTCCGAGGGGGGATACGCAGTATTTT
CSASPRGDTQYF
>TRBJ2-7|TRBV28|TRBD2|NA
TGTGCCAGCACGAGCGGGAGGATCTACGAGCAGTACTTC
CASTSGRIYEQYF
>TRBJ2-1|TRBV20-1|TRBD2|NA
TGCAGTGCTACATCACTAGCGGGAGTTTACAATGAGCAGTTCTTC
CSATSLAGVYNEQFF
>TRBJ2-1|TRBV24-1|NA|few
TGTGCCACCAGTGGATACCTTGGGGGTCATGAAAGCAATGAGCAGTTCTTC
CATSGYLGGHESNEQFF
>TRBJ2-3|TRBV12-3/TRBV12-4|TRBD2|many
TGTGCCAGCAGTCTCCTAGCGGGAGTTCAGGATACGCAGTATTTT
CASSLLAGVQDTQYF
>TRBJ1-5|TRBV6-5|NA|few
TGTGCCAGCAGTTACTTACAGGGTTTAAATCAGCCCCAGCATTTT
CASSYLQGLNQPQHF
>TRBJ2-5|TRBV4-2|TRBD2|few
TGTGCCAGCAGCCGACCACTATCGGGGGGGCAAGAGACCCAGTACTTC
CASSRPLSGGQETQYF
>TRBJ2-4|TRBV12-3/TRBV12-4|TRBD2|NA
TGTGCCAGCAGTTTTGTGAGAACGGGCGGGGGGGCCAGGGTGGACAAAAACATTCAGTACTTC
CASSFVRTGGGARVDKNIQYF
>TRBJ1-1|TRBV11-2|NA|NA
TGTGCCAGCCACCCGGAGGGCTGGAACACTGAAGCTTTCTTT
CASHPEGWNTEAFF
>TRBJ2-1|TRBV10-3|NA|NA
TGTGCCATCAGGGCACAACCGGACAATGAGCAGTTCTTC
CAIRAQPDNEQFF
>TRBJ1-2|TRBV12-3/TRBV12-4|NA|many
TGTGCCAGCAGTCTTAGGGAAGAAGCTAACTATGGCTACACCTTC
CASSLREEANYGYTF
>TRBJ1-5|TRBV5-5|NA|NA
TGTGCCAGCAGCTTGGAGGGGGGCACTGAGCCCCAGCATTTT
CASSLEGGTEPQHF
>TRBJ2-1|TRBV4-2|NA|few
TGTGCCAGCAGCCAAGATCTCGGCGTGAGGGGCGCGTTCTTC
CASSQDLGVRGAFF
>TRBJ2-5|TRBV24-1|NA|NA
TGTGCCACCAGTGATTACCCTGTCCAAGAGACCCAGTACTTC
CATSDYPVQETQYF
>TRBJ2-1|TRBV20-1|TRBD2|NA
TGCAGCTTAATAGCGGGGGGCTACAATGAGCAGTTCTTC
CSLIAGGYNEQFF
>TRBJ2-6|TRBV4-1|NA|NA
TGCGCCAGCGCTACGGAAGGAGACTCTGGGGCCAACGTCCTGACTTTC
CASATEGDSGANVLTF
>TRBJ2-4|TRBV5-1|TRBD2|NA
TGCGCCAGCAGCTTTGATAGCGGGAGGCCCGGGGGCAAAAACATTCAGTACTTC
CASSFDSGRPGGKNIQYF
>TRBJ2-2|TRBV11-3|TRBD2|NA
TGTGCCAGCAGCTTCCCGGGACTAGCGGCAACCGGGGAGCTGTTTTTT
CASSFPGLAATGELFF
>TRBJ1-1|TRBV5-1|NA|few
TGCGCCAGCAGCTTGGATGGGGCCGTGAACACTGAAGCTTTCTTT
CASSLDGAVNTEAFF
>TRBJ2-2|TRBV25-1|NA|many
TGTGCCAGCAGTGAGCCAAACACCGGGGAGCTGTTTTTT
CASSEPNTGELFF
>TRBJ2-1|TRBV29-1|NA|many
TGCAGCGTTGACGCCGCAGGGCTAAACAATGAGCAGTTCTTC
CSVDAAGLNNEQFF
>TRBJ2-3|TRBV7-2|NA|few
TGTGCCAGCAGCTTCCTACACCTTACTAGCACAGATACGCAGTATTTT
CASSFLHLTSTDTQYF
>TRBJ2-2|TRBV18|NA|NA
TGTGCCAGCTCACCACCCCTACGGACAGCGAACACCGGGGAGCTGTTTTTT
CASSPPLRTANTGELFF